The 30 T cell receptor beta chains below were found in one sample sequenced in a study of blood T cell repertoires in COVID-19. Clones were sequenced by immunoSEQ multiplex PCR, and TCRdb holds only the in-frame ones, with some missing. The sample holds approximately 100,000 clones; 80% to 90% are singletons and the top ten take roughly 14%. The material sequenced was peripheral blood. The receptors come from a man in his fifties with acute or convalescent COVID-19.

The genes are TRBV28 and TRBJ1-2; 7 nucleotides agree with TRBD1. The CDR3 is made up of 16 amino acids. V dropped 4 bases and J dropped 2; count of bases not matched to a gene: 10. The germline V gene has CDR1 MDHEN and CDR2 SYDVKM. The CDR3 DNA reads TGTGCCAGCAGTTCCATTGCCTCGACAGGGAACTATGGCTACACCTTC. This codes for CASSSIASTGNYGYTF.

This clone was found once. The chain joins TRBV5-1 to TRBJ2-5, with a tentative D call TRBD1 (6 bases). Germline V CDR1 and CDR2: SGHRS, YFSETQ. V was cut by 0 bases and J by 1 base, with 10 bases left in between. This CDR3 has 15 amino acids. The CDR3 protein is CASSLDGTFQETQYF. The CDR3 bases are TGCGCCAGCAGCTTGGACGGGACATTCCAAGAGACCCAGTACTTC.

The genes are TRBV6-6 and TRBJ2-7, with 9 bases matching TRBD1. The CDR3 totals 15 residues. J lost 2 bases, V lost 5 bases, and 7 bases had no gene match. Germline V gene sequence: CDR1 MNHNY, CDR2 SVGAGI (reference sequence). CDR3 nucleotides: TGTGCCAGCAGTCACGGGACAGGGAAACCCTACGAGCAGTACTTC. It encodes CASSHGTGKPYEQYF.

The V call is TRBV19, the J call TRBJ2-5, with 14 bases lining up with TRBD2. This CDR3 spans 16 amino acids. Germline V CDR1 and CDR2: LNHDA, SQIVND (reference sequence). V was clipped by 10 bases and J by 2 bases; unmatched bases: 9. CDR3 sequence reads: CATSGTSGRKQETQYF. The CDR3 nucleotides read TGTGCCACCTCCGGGACTAGCGGGAGAAAACAAGAGACCCAGTACTTC.

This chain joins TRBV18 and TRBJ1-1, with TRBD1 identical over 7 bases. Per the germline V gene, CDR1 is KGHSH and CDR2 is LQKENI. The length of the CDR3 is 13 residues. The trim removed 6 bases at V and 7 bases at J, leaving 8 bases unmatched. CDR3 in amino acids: CASSLGQAYEAFF. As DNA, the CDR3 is TGTGCCAGCTCCCTAGGACAGGCCTATGAAGCTTTCTTT.

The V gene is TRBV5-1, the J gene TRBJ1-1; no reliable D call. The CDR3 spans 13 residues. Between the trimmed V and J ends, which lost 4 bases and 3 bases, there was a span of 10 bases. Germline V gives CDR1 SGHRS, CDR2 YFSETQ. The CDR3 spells CASSLGADTEAFF. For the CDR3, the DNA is TGCGCCAGCAGCCTTGGCGCGGACACTGAAGCTTTCTTT.

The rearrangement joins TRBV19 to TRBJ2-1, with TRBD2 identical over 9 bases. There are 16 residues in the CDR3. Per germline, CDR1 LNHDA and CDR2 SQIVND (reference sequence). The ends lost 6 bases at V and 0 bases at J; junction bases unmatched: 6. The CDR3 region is CASRIGGRGSYNEQFF. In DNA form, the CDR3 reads TGTGCCAGTAGAATCGGCGGGAGGGGCTCCTACAATGAGCAGTTCTTC. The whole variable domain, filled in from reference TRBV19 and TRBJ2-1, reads DGGITQSPKYLFRKEGQNVTLSCEQNLNHDAMYWYRQDPGQGLRLIYYSQIVNDFQKGDIAEGYSVSREKKESFPLTVTSAQKNPTAFYLCASRIGGRGSYNEQFFGPGTRLTVL.

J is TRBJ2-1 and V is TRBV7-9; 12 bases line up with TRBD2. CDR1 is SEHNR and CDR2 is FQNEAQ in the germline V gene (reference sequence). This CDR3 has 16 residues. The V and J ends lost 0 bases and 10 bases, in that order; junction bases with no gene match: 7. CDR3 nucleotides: TGTGCCAGCAGCTTAGCGCCTAGCGGGAGGGTTGGAGAGCAGTTCTTC. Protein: CASSLAPSGRVGEQFF.

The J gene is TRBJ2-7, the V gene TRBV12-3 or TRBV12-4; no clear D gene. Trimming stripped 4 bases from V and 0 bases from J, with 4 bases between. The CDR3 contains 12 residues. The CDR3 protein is CASSWLSYEQYF. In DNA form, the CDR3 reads TGTGCCAGCAGTTGGCTCTCCTACGAGCAGTACTTC.

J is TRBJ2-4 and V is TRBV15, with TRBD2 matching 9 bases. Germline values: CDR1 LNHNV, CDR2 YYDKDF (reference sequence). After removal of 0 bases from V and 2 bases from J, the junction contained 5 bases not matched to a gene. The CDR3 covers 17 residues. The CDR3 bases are TGTGCCACCAGCAGAGAGCGGGAGGGCCTGACCAAAAACATTCAGTACTTC. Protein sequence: CATSREREGLTKNIQYF.

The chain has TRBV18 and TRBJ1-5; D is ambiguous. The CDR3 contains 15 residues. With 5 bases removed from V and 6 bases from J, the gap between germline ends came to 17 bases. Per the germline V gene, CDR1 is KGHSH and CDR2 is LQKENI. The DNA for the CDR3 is TGTGCCAGCTCATCCTACAAGGAGTTGGGTCAGCCCCAGCATTTT. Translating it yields CASSSYKELGQPQHF.

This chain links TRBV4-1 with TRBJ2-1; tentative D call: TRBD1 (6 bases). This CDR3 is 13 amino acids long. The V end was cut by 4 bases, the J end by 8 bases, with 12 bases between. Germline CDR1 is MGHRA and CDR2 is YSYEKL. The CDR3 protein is CASSPGVSHEQFF. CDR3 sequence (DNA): TGCGCCAGCAGCCCAGGGGTATCGCATGAGCAGTTCTTC.

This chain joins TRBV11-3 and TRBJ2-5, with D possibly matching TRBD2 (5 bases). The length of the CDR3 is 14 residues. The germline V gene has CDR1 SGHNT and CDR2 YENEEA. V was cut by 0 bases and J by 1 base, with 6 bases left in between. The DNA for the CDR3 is TGTGCCAGCAGCTTAGAACGGGGCCAAGAGACCCAGTACTTC. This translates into CASSLERGQETQYF.

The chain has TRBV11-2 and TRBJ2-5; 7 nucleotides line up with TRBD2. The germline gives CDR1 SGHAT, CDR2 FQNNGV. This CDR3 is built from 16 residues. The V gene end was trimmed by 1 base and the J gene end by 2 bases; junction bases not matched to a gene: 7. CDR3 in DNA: TGTGCCAGCAGCTTAGCACTAGCGCCCAGTCAAGAGACCCAGTACTTC. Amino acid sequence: CASSLALAPSQETQYF.

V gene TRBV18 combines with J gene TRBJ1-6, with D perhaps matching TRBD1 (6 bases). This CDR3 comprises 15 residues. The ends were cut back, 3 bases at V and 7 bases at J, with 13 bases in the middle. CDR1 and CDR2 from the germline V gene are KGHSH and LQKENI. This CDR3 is CASSPNSGGNSPLHF. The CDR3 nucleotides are TGTGCCAGCTCACCGAATTCGGGGGGCAATTCACCCCTCCACTTT.

This chain's CDR3 is CASSVGQQGANTGELFF. The DNA for the CDR3 is TGTGCCAGCAGCGTAGGGCAACAGGGGGCGAACACCGGGGAGCTGTTTTTT. This chain uses TRBV9 with TRBJ2-2; 8 bases line up with TRBD1. This CDR3 contains 17 residues. Trimming took 0 bases from V and 0 from J; bases not matched to a gene: 4. Germline CDR1 and CDR2: SGDLS and YYNGEE.

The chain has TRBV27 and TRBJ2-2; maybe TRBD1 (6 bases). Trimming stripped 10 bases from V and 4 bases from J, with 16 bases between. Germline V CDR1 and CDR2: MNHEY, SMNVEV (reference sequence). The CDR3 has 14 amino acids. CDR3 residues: CATRQAGATGELFF. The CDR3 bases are TGTGCCACCAGACAGGCAGGCGCCACCGGGGAGCTGTTTTTT.

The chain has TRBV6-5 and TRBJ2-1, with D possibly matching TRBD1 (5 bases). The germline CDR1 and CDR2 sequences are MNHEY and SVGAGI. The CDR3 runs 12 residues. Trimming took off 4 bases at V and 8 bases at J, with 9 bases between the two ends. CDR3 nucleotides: TGTGCCAGCAGTTCTAGGGGTGATGAGCAGTTCTTC. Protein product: CASSSRGDEQFF.

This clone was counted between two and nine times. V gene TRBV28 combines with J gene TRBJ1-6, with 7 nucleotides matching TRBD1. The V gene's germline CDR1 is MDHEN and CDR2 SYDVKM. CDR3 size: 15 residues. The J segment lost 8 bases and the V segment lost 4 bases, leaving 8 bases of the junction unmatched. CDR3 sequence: CASSYTQGNHSPLHF. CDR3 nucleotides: TGTGCCAGCAGTTACACACAGGGGAACCATTCACCCCTCCACTTT.

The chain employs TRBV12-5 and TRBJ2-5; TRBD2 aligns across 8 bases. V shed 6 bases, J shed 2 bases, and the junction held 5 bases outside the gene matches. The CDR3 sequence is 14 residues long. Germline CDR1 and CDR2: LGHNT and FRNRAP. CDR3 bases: TGTGCTAGTGGGACTAGCGCGCATCAAGAGACCCAGTACTTC. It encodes CASGTSAHQETQYF. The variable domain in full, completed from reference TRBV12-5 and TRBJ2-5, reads DARVTQTPRHKVTEMGQEVTMRCQPILGHNTVFWYRQTMMQGLELLAYFRNRAPLDDSGMPKDRFSAEMPDATLATLKIQPSEPRDSAVYFCASGTSAHQETQYFGPGTRLLVL.

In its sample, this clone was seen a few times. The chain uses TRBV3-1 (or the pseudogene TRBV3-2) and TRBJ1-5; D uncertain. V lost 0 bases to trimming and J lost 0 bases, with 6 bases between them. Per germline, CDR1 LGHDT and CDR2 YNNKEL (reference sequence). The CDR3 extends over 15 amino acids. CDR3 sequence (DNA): TGTGCCAGCAGCCAAGATATCTATAGCAATCAGCCCCAGCATTTT. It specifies CASSQDIYSNQPQHF.

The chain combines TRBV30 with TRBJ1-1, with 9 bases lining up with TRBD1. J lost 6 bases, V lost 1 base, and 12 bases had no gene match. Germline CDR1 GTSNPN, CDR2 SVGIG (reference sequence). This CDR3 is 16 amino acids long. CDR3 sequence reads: CAWSDPMRQGVAEAFF. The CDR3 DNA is TGTGCCTGGAGTGACCCCATGCGACAGGGGGTGGCTGAAGCTTTCTTT.

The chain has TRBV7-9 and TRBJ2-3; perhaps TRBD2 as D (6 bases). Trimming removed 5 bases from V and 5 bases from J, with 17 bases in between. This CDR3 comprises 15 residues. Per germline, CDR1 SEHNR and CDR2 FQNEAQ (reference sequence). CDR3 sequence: CASSRPGTHGDTQYF. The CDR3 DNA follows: TGTGCCAGCAGCCGCCCCGGGACTCACGGAGATACGCAGTATTTT. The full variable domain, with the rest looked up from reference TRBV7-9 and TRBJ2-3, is DTGVSQNPRHKITKRGQNVTFRCDPISEHNRLYWYRQTLGQGPEFLTYFQNEAQLEKSRLLSDRFSAERPKGSFSTLEIQRTEQGDSAMYLCASSRPGTHGDTQYFGPGTRLTVL.

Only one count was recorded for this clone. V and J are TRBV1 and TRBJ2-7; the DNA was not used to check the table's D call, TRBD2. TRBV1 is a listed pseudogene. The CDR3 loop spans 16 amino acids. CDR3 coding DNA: TGCACCAGCAGCCAAGATGGCCGACTAGCGCCCTACGAGCAGTACTTC. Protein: CTSSQDGRLAPYEQYF.

CDR3 DNA sequence: TGTGCCAGCGCCCCGGGACTAGGCAATGAGCAGTTCTTC. It yields the protein CASAPGLGNEQFF. J is TRBJ2-1 and V is TRBV19, with 8 bases fitting TRBD2. Unmatched junction bases numbered 7, after V lost 9 bases and J lost 6 bases. In germline, CDR1 is LNHDA, CDR2 SQIVND (reference sequence). The CDR3 consists of 13 residues.

Written as DNA, the CDR3 is TGTGCCAGCAGCGTAGGTGAGGAGAATCAGCCCCAGCATTTT. This translates into CASSVGEENQPQHF. The chain combines TRBV9 with TRBJ1-5; no definite D call. This CDR3 has 14 residues. CDR1 and CDR2 from the germline V gene are SGDLS and YYNGEE. Trimming took 0 bases from V and 4 from J, leaving 8 bases between them. Drawing the rest from reference TRBV9 and TRBJ1-5, the complete variable domain is DSGVTQTPKHLITATGQRVTLRCSPRSGDLSVYWYQQSLDQGLQFLIQYYNGEERAKGNILERFSAQQFPDLHSELNLSSLELGDSALYFCASSVGEENQPQHFGDGTRLSIL.

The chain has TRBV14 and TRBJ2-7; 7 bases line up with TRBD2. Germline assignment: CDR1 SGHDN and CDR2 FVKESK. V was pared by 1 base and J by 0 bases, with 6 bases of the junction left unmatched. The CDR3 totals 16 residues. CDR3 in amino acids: CASSQGGSGLSYEQYF. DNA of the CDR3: TGTGCCAGCAGCCAAGGCGGTAGCGGGCTCTCCTACGAGCAGTACTTC.

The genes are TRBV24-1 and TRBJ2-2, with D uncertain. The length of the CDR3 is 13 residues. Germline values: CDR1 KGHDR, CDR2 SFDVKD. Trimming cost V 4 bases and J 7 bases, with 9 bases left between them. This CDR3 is CATSEPASGELFF. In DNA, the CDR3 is TGTGCCACCAGTGAACCCGCCAGCGGGGAGCTGTTTTTT.

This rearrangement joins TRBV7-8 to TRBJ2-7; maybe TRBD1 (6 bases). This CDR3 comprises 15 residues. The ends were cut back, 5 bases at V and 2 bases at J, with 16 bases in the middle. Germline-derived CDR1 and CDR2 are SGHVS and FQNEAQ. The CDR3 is CASSPNRVPTYEQYF. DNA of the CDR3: TGTGCCAGCAGCCCAAACAGGGTTCCCACCTACGAGCAGTACTTC.

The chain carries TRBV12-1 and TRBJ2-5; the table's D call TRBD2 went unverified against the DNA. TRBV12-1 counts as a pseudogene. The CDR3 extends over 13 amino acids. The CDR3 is CASSFWSQETQYF. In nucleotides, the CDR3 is TGTGCCAGCAGCTTTTGGAGTCAAGAGACCCAGTACTTC.